Presented here are 24 T cell receptor beta chains from one specimen sequenced in a study of OX40 agonist ivuxolimab in advanced cancers. Profiling relied on immunoSEQ multiplex PCR, and the TCRdb table lists in-frame clones only, not all of them. Of approximately 100,000 clones listed, about nine tenths are singletons. This sample comprised CD4+ or CD8+ T cells sorted from blood, obtained in a trial of the OX40 agonist ivuxolimab. Every receptor here comes from an adult with an advanced solid tumor such as melanoma, head and neck, liver or kidney cancer.

CDR3 in DNA: TGTGCCAGCAGCTCCTTACATACAGGTGCGGCCGGGGAGCTGTTTTTT. Its protein is CASSSLHTGAAGELFF. The chain links TRBV7-3 to TRBJ2-2; a weak D match, TRBD1 (5 bases). Germline loops: CDR1 SGHTA, CDR2 FQGTGA. V was pared by 4 bases and J by 6 bases, with 18 bases between. The CDR3 sequence is 16 residues long.

The V gene is TRBV7-2, the J gene TRBJ2-1, with 8 bases aligning to TRBD2. V trimming: 11 bases; J trimming: 15 bases; junction bases outside the gene matches: 9. CDR1 and CDR2 (germline): SGHTA, FQGNSA. The CDR3 runs to 10 residues. The CDR3 DNA reads TGTGCCGTCCAGCGGGAGACCCCGTTCTTC. This encodes CAVQRETPFF.

This chain joins TRBV6-5 and TRBJ1-6; no reliable D call. Germline-derived CDR1 and CDR2 are MNHEY and SVGAGI. The CDR3 loop spans 14 amino acids. Between the trimmed V and J ends, which lost 2 bases and 4 bases, there was a span of 6 bases. CDR3 residues: CASSYSRYNSPLHF. CDR3 DNA: TGTGCCAGCAGTTACAGCAGATATAATTCACCCCTCCACTTT.

The chain joins TRBV28 to TRBJ2-5, with 9 nucleotides matching TRBD1. The CDR3 covers 17 residues. From germline, CDR1 is MDHEN and CDR2 SYDVKM. The junction had 13 bases not matched to a gene; V was cut back by 3 bases and J by 5 bases. CDR3 sequence: CASSFFRQGVERETQYF. The DNA of the CDR3 is TGTGCCAGCAGTTTCTTTCGACAGGGGGTAGAACGGGAGACCCAGTACTTC.

Only a few counts were recorded for this clone. V usage is TRBV9 and J usage is TRBJ2-3, with a weak D call TRBD1 (6 bases). This CDR3 is built from 13 residues. Looked up from germline, CDR1 is SGDLS and CDR2 is YYNGEE. V lost 3 bases and J lost 7, with 12 bases in between. In nucleotides, the CDR3 is TGTGCCAGCAGCGATAGACAGGTTCATACGCAGTATTTT. Protein sequence: CASSDRQVHTQYF.

The V and J genes are TRBV27 and TRBJ2-1; 11 bases map to TRBD2. This CDR3 has 15 amino acids. Germline CDR1 MNHEY, CDR2 SMNVEV (reference sequence). After removal of 5 bases from V and 8 bases from J, the junction contained 8 bases not matched to a gene. In DNA, the CDR3 is TGTGCCAGCAGTCCGACTAGCGGGATAGGCCATGAGCAGTTCTTC. Encoded protein: CASSPTSGIGHEQFF.

V gene TRBV6-5 combines with J gene TRBJ1-6; TRBD1 agrees at 8 bases. Trimming at V came to 8 bases and at J to 6 bases, leaving 6 bases not matched to a gene. The length of the CDR3 is 14 residues. CDR1 and CDR2 (germline): MNHEY, SVGAGI. The CDR3: CASCLDRVNSPLHF. The CDR3 nucleotides read TGTGCCAGCTGTCTGGACAGGGTTAATTCACCCCTCCACTTT.

CDR3 nucleotide sequence: TGTGCCAGCACACCGGGACAGGGAGAAACTAGCACAGATACGCAGTATTTT. This sequence encodes CASTPGQGETSTDTQYF. This chain connects TRBV5-6 to TRBJ2-3; 9 bases fit TRBD1. The CDR3 spans 17 residues. The V and J ends lost 6 bases and 0 bases, in that order; junction bases with no gene match: 11. Looked up from germline, CDR1 is SGHDT and CDR2 is YYEEEE.

V and J are TRBV5-1 and TRBJ1-2; D not certain. CDR1 and CDR2 from the germline V gene are SGHRS and YFSETQ. The ends were cut back, 1 base at V and 5 bases at J, with 12 bases in the middle. The CDR3 is 14 amino acids. CDR3 DNA: TGCGCCAGCAGCTTGTGGGGTGAGAGTTATGGCTACACCTTC. It is translated as CASSLWGESYGYTF.

This sequence joins TRBV7-2 and TRBJ2-5; the match to TRBD2 covers 7 bases. After removal of 1 base from V and 2 bases from J, the junction contained 10 bases not matched to a gene. The CDR3 runs 17 residues. Germline V gives CDR1 SGHTA, CDR2 FQGNSA. CDR3 coding DNA: TGTGCCAGCAGCTTAGAAGCGGCCCTAGCGGTTCAAGAGACCCAGTACTTC. Translation gives CASSLEAALAVQETQYF.

The rearrangement links TRBV18 to TRBJ1-1; maybe TRBD1 (6 bases). The germline V gene has CDR1 KGHSH and CDR2 LQKENI. V shed 2 bases and J shed 2 bases, with 9 bases lying between them. CDR3 length equals 14 residues. The chain's CDR3 is CASSPGTSNTEAFF. The CDR3, as DNA: TGTGCCAGCTCACCAGGGACATCTAACACTGAAGCTTTCTTT.

This clone was detected only once. The chain uses TRBV28 and TRBJ2-1, with 11 bases matching TRBD2. This CDR3 contains 14 residues. J lost 7 bases, V lost 5 bases, and 4 bases had no gene match. The germline CDR1 and CDR2 sequences are MDHEN and SYDVKM. The CDR3 loop reads CASSLAGGGNEQFF. The CDR3 DNA is TGTGCCAGCAGTCTAGCGGGAGGTGGGAATGAGCAGTTCTTC. The variable domain in full, with the rest retrieved from reference TRBV28 and TRBJ2-1, is DVKVTQSSRYLVKRTGEKVFLECVQDMDHENMFWYRQDPGLGLRLIYFSYDVKMKEKGDIPEGYSVSREKKERFSLILESASTNQTSMYLCASSLAGGGNEQFFGPGTRLTVL.

The genes are TRBV5-1 and TRBJ2-2, with a possible D match to TRBD1 (6 bases). Germline lookup yields CDR1 SGHRS and CDR2 YFSETQ. The CDR3 is 17 amino acids. Trimming removed 4 bases at V and 4 bases at J, with 20 bases between. The CDR3 is CASSALDRSPGTGELFF. The CDR3 nucleotides are TGCGCCAGCAGCGCCCTTGACAGGTCCCCTGGCACCGGGGAGCTGTTTTTT.

This chain joins TRBV25-1 and TRBJ2-6; 8 positions match TRBD1. The CDR3 totals 17 residues. J gave up 0 bases and V 11 bases, and 12 bases lay outside the gene matches. Germline-derived CDR1 and CDR2 are MGHDK and SYGVNS. The CDR3 protein is CAAMGDRPSSGANVLTF. In DNA, the CDR3 is TGTGCCGCAATGGGGGACAGGCCCTCCTCTGGGGCCAACGTCCTGACTTTC. Together with reference TRBV25-1 and TRBJ2-6, the CDR3 gives the full variable domain: EADIYQTPRYLVIGTGKKITLECSQTMGHDKMYWYQQDPGMELHLIHYSYGVNSTEKGDLSSESTVSRIRTEHFPLTLESARPSHTSQYLCAAMGDRPSSGANVLTFGAGSRLTVL.

The chain employs TRBV5-1 and TRBJ1-4; D is undetermined. CDR1 is SGHRS and CDR2 is YFSETQ in the germline V gene. Trimming pared 1 base from V and 7 bases from J, leaving 8 bases between. There are 13 residues in the CDR3. The CDR3: CASSLTGSEKLFF. The CDR3 nucleotides are TGCGCCAGCAGCTTGACGGGTTCTGAAAAACTGTTTTTT.

This sequence joins TRBV7-8 and TRBJ2-7; D is unresolved. Germline assignment: CDR1 SGHVS and CDR2 FQNEAQ. The CDR3 loop spans 14 amino acids. V lost 0 bases to trimming and J lost 6 bases, with 12 bases between them. The CDR3 loop is CASSLASIAFEQYF. In nucleotides, the CDR3 is TGTGCCAGCAGCTTAGCGTCTATAGCCTTCGAGCAGTACTTC. Using reference TRBV7-8 and TRBJ2-7 for the parts outside the CDR3, the full variable domain is GAGVSQSPRYKVAKRGQDVALRCDPISGHVSLFWYQQALGQGPEFLTYFQNEAQLDKSGLPSDRFFAERPEGSVSTLKIQRTQQEDSAVYLCASSLASIAFEQYFGPGTRLTVT.

This clone appeared a single time. The chain recombines TRBV7-2 with TRBJ2-1; D not resolved. The germline gives CDR1 SGHTA, CDR2 FQGNSA. CDR3 length: 14 amino acids. The V end lost 1 base, the J end lost 6 bases, and 10 bases lay between the germline ends. The chain's CDR3 is CASSLGASPNEQFF. DNA of the CDR3: TGTGCCAGCAGCTTAGGTGCGTCCCCCAATGAGCAGTTCTTC.

This rearrangement joins TRBV5-1 to TRBJ1-5; D is unresolved. The germline CDR1 and CDR2 sequences are SGHRS and YFSETQ. The V gene lost 0 bases and the J gene lost 2 bases, with 9 bases spanning the gap. The CDR3 totals 15 residues. The chain's CDR3 is CASSLGTRGNQPQHF. CDR3 DNA: TGCGCCAGCAGCTTGGGGACGCGTGGCAATCAGCCCCAGCATTTT. Looking up the rest from reference TRBV5-1 and TRBJ1-5 gives the full variable domain: KAGVTQTPRYLIKTRGQQVTLSCSPISGHRSVSWYQQTPGQGLQFLFEYFSETQRNKGNFPGRFSGRQFSNSRSEMNVSTLELGDSALYLCASSLGTRGNQPQHFGDGTRLSIL.

The gene calls are TRBV6-1 and TRBJ2-3; 8 nucleotides align to TRBD2. The germline V gene encodes CDR1 MNHNS and CDR2 SASEGT. The V and J ends lost 7 bases and 0 bases, in that order; junction bases with no gene match: 6. CDR3 length: 15 residues. DNA for the CDR3: TGTGCCAGCACGCTAGCGGGTATAAGCACAGATACGCAGTATTTT. Amino acid sequence: CASTLAGISTDTQYF.

The rearrangement joins TRBV7-8 to TRBJ2-2, with D possibly TRBD2 on 6 matching bases. This CDR3 contains 16 residues. Germline CDR1 is SGHVS and CDR2 is FQNEAQ. The V and J ends lost 4 bases and 0 bases respectively, with 12 bases between them. The CDR3 region is CASSSLAGPNTGELFF. Here the CDR3 DNA reads TGTGCCAGCAGCTCCCTGGCGGGGCCGAACACCGGGGAGCTGTTTTTT.

The V gene is TRBV19, the J gene TRBJ2-1; tentatively, D is TRBD2 (5 bases). V dropped 2 bases and J dropped 6 bases, with 11 bases sitting between them. Looked up from germline, CDR1 is LNHDA and CDR2 is SQIVND (reference sequence). The CDR3 runs 14 residues. CDR3 sequence: CASSIRPRGNEQFF. CDR3 bases: TGTGCCAGTAGTATAAGGCCTCGGGGCAATGAGCAGTTCTTC.

The chain employs TRBV11-3 and TRBJ2-5; tentative D call: TRBD2 (5 bases). The CDR3 extends over 13 amino acids. Trimming pared 8 bases from V and 1 base from J, leaving 11 bases between. Per germline, CDR1 SGHNT and CDR2 YENEEA. The CDR3 nucleotides read TGTGCCAGCGCCACCGGGGTCCAAGAGACCCAGTACTTC. Translation: CASATGVQETQYF.

The chain uses TRBV6-1 and TRBJ1-1; 10 nucleotides line up with TRBD1. V was pared by 8 bases and J by 4 bases, with 10 bases of the junction left unmatched. The CDR3 extends over 15 amino acids. Germline lookup yields CDR1 MNHNS and CDR2 SASEGT. The DNA of the CDR3 is TGTGCCAGCGGGGACAGGGGTTTGGCTACCACTGAAGCTTTCTTT. It translates to CASGDRGLATTEAFF.

The gene calls are TRBV5-1 and TRBJ1-4; D might be TRBD1 (6 bases). Trimming removed 2 bases from V and 8 bases from J, with 13 bases in between. The germline CDR1 and CDR2 sequences are SGHRS and YFSETQ. The CDR3 is 14 amino acids. The CDR3 DNA reads as TGCGCCAGCAGCTTATGGGGGCGTGGAGAAAAACTGTTTTTT. Translation gives CASSLWGRGEKLFF.